This T cell receptor (beta chain) was captured by sequencing in a study of identical twins. Note on this clonotype: The antigen remains undetermined.

The CDR3 is made up of 13 amino acids. Germline CDR1 KGHDR, CDR2 SFDVKD. J was trimmed by 7 bases and V by 7 bases; bases with no gene match: 3. Study outcomes and limitations: A lower insertion count was a feature of abundant cord blood beta clonotypes, with no such feature in memory repertoires. Twins shared out-of-frame alpha sequences with excess low generation probability.

A universal primer site came from template switching; cDNA carried unique molecular identifiers. TCRdb processed the 5' RACE reads anew with MiXCR; each CDR3 protein has one entry. The sample has more than 600,000 distinct CDR3 sequences; roughly 20% are singletons. In addition, the sample was reused for a study of T cells expressing NK-cell markers. This second study says: In 5 or 6 donors, dominant CD3+CD56+NKG2C+ clonotypes ranked among the top 10 CD8+ clonotypes.

J is TRBJ2-7 and V is TRBV24-1, with 13 nucleotides matching TRBD2. The TCR sequence derives from a young woman in good health. Material: PBMCs. The CDR3 here is CATRGLAGVEQYF. DNA of the CDR3: TGTGCCACCAGAGGACTAGCGGGAGTGGAGCAGTACTTC.